This T cell receptor beta chain was profiled in a study of CD8 T cells in Susac syndrome. Study-wide results and limits: There was no clonal expansion in the CD4+ T cell repertoires of Susac syndrome.

Reverse transcription of about 0.45 to 1 ug RNA was carried out with random hexamers. TCRdb reprocessed the immunoSEQ multiplex PCR reads via MiXCR and lists one record per CDR3 protein. The sample consists of 170,000 or so distinct CDR3 sequences, roughly 94% of them appearing once. This clonotype was seen a few times. The target antigen is unknown. The ends were cut back, 1 base at V and 4 bases at J, with 2 bases in the middle. The germline V gene encodes CDR1 SNHLY and CDR2 FYNNEI. This CDR3 has 12 amino acids. Sample: CD4+ T cells from PBMCs. The chain employs TRBV2 and TRBJ1-5; D remains ambiguous. The TCR was taken from a human donor with Susac syndrome. The CDR3 protein is CASSEGNQPQHF. The DNA for the CDR3 is TGTGCCAGCAGTGAAGGGAATCAGCCCCAGCATTTT.